This entry is about one T cell receptor (beta chain). This sample was taken from a study of technical replicates of blood from a handful of donors. Sequenced by immunoSEQ multiplex PCR; TCRdb stores in-frame clones only, minus some. The sample holds 67,000 or so clones, around 95% seen once. Deletions cut 3 bases from V and 0 bases from J, with 4 bases between. Germline V gives CDR1 SGDLS, CDR2 YYNGEE. CDR3 length: 13 amino acids. The genes are TRBV9 and TRBJ1-5, with unresolved D. The clonotype originates from a human donor in good health. Sequencing was done on a sample of T cells isolated from PBMCs. CDR3 DNA: TGTGCCAGCAGCGGAGATAGCAATCAGCCCCAGCATTTT. Amino acids: CASSGDSNQPQHF.